Here is one T cell receptor beta chain with its context. Its cognate antigen is unknown. These data are taken from a study of OX40 agonist ivuxolimab in advanced cancers. Across the study: Partial responses were recorded for three patients, including one with hepatocellular carcinoma and two with cutaneous melanoma.

Study conclusions and caveats: Among T cells, CD8+ cells averaged more expanded clones than CD4+ cells.

The data were produced by immunoSEQ multiplex PCR, yet TCRdb's version contains in-frame clones alone and is incomplete. The sample has tens of thousands of clones, 80% to 90% seen once; the top ten hold about a quarter. CDR1 SGHVS and CDR2 FQNEAQ come from the germline V gene. The V end was cut by 6 bases, the J end by 8 bases, with 13 bases between. This CDR3 has 12 residues. The receptor was derived from an adult with an advanced solid tumor such as melanoma, head and neck, liver or kidney cancer. This chain joins TRBV7-8 and TRBJ1-1; maybe TRBD1 (5 bases). The sample consisted of CD4+ or CD8+ T cells sorted from blood, taken in a trial of the OX40 agonist ivuxolimab. CDR3 in amino acids: CASSHGEGEAFF. CDR3 bases: TGTGCCAGCAGTCACGGGGAGGGGGAAGCTTTCTTT.